This T cell receptor beta chain was sequenced in a study of T cell changes during pregnancy in multiple sclerosis. This CDR3 has 16 amino acids. Trimming shortened V by 4 bases and J by 0 bases, and 13 bases separated the two germline ends. The germline CDR1 and CDR2 sequences are SGHTS and YDEGEE. Profiling relied on immunoSEQ multiplex PCR, and the TCRdb table lists in-frame clones only, not all of them. Of 50,000 to 60,000 clones in the sample, 85% to 95% were seen once. This receptor was taken from a female donor with multiple sclerosis, enrolled in a pregnancy study. This chain uses TRBV5-8 with TRBJ1-4, with D possibly matching TRBD1 (6 bases). The sequencing here drew on CD4+ T cells from peripheral blood mononuclear cells, taken in the second trimester of pregnancy. CDR3 sequence reads: CASSVLRGATNEKLFF. The CDR3 DNA follows: TGTGCCAGCAGCGTACTCAGGGGAGCAACTAATGAAAAACTGTTTTTT.